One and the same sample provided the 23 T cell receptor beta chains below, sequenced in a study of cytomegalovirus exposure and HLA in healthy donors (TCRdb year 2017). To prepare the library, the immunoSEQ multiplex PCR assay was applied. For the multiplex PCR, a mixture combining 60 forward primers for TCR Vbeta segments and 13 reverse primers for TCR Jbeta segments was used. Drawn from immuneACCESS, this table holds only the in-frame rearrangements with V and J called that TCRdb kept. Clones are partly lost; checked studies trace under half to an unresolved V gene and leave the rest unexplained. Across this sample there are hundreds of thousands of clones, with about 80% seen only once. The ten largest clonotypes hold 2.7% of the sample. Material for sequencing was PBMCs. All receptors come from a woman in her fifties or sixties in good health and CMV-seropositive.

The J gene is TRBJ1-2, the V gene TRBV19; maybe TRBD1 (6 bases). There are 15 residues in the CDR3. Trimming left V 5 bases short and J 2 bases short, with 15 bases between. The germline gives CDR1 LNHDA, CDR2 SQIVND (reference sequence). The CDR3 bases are TGTGCCAGTAGTGCCCGGACAGTGATCAACTATGGCTACACCTTC. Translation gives CASSARTVINYGYTF.

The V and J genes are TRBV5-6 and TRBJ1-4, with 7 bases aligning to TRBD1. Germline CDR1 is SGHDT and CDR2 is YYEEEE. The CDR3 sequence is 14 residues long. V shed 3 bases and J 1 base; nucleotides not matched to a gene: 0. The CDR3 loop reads CASSYRGTNEKLFF. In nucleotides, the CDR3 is TGTGCCAGCAGCTACAGGGGAACTAATGAAAAACTGTTTTTT.

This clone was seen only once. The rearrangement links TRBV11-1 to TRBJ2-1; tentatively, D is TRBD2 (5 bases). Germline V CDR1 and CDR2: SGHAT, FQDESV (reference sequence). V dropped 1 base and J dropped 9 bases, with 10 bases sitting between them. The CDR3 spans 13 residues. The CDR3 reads CASSLGEGGEQFF. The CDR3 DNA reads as TGTGCCAGCAGCTTAGGAGAGGGCGGTGAGCAGTTCTTC.

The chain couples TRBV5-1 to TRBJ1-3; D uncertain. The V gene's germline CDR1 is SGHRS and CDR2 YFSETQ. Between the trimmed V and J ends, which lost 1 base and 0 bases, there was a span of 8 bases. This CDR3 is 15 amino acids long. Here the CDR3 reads CASSLFPYSGNTIYF. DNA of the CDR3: TGCGCCAGCAGCTTGTTTCCTTACTCTGGAAACACCATATATTTT. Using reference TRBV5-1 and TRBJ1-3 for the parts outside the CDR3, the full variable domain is KAGVTQTPRYLIKTRGQQVTLSCSPISGHRSVSWYQQTPGQGLQFLFEYFSETQRNKGNFPGRFSGRQFSNSRSEMNVSTLELGDSALYLCASSLFPYSGNTIYFGEGSWLTVV.

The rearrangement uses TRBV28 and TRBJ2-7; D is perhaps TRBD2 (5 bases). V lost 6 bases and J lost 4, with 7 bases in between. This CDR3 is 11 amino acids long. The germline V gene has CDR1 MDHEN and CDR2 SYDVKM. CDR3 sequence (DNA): TGTGCCAGCAGCCGGGGTTACGAGCAGTACTTC. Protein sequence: CASSRGYEQYF. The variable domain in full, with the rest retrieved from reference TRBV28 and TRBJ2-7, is DVKVTQSSRYLVKRTGEKVFLECVQDMDHENMFWYRQDPGLGLRLIYFSYDVKMKEKGDIPEGYSVSREKKERFSLILESASTNQTSMYLCASSRGYEQYFGPGTRLTVT.

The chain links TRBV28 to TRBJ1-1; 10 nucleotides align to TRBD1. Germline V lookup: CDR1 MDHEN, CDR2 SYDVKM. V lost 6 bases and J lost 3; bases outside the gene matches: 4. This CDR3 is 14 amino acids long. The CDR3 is CASRSGQGDTEAFF. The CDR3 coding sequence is TGTGCCAGCAGGTCCGGACAGGGGGACACTGAAGCTTTCTTT.

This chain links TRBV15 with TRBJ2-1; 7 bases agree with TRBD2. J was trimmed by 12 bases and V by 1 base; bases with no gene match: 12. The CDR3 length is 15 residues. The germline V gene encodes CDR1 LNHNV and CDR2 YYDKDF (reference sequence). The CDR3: CATSRGLPGTTRQFF. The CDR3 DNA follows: TGTGCCACCAGCAGAGGCCTACCCGGGACTACGAGGCAGTTCTTC.

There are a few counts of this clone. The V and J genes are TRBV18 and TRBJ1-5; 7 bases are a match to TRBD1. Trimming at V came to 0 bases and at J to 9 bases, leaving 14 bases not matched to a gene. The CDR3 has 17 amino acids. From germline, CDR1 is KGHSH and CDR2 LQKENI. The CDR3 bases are TGTGCCAGCTCACCACCTCTTAAGACAGGGCGGGCCCGGCCCCAGCATTTT. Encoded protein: CASSPPLKTGRARPQHF.

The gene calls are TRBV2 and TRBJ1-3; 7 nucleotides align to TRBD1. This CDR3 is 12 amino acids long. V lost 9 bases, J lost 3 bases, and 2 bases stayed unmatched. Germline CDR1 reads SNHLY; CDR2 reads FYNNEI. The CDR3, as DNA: TGTGCCAGTACAGGGGATGGAAACACCATATATTTT. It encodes CASTGDGNTIYF. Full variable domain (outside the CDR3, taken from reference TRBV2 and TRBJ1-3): EPEVTQTPSHQVTQMGQEVILRCVPISNHLYFYWYRQILGQKVEFLVSFYNNEISEKSEIFDDQFSVERPDGSNFTLKIRSTKLEDSAMYFCASTGDGNTIYFGEGSWLTVV.

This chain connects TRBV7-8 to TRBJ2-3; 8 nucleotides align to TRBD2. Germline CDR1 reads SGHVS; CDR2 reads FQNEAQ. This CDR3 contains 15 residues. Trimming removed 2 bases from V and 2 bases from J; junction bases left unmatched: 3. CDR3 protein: CASSLTGGYTDTQYF. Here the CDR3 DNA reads TGTGCCAGCAGCTTAACGGGGGGGTACACAGATACGCAGTATTTT.

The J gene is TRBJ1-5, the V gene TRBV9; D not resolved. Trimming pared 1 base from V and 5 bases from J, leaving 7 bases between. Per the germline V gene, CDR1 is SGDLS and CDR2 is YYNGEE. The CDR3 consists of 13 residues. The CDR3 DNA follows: TGTGCCAGCAGCGTAAGGCAGGATCAGCCCCAGCATTTT. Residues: CASSVRQDQPQHF.

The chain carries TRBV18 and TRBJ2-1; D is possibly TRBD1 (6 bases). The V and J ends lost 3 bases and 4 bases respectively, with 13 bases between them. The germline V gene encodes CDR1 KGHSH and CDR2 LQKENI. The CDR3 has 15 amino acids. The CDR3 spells CASSPGQGQYNEQFF. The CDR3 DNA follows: TGTGCCAGCTCACCCGGTCAGGGGCAATACAATGAGCAGTTCTTC.

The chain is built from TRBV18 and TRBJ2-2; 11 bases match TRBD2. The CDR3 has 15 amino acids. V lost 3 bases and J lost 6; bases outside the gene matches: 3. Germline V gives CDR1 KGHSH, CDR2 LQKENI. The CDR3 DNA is TGTGCCAGCTCACCTAGCGGGGGGGATCCCGGGGAGCTGTTTTTT. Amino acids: CASSPSGGDPGELFF.

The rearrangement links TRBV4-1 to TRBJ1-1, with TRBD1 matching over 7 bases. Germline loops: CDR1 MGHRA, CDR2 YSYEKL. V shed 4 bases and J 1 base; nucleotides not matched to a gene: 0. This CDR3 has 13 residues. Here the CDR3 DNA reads TGCGCCAGCAGCCGGACAGGGAACACTGAAGCTTTCTTT. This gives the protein CASSRTGNTEAFF.

The CDR3 DNA sequence: TGTGCCAGTAGTATCACATATAGCAATCAGCCCCAGCATTTT. Protein product: CASSITYSNQPQHF. This chain joins TRBV19 and TRBJ1-5; D is unclear. Trimming took 3 bases from V and 0 from J, leaving 6 bases between them. CDR3 size: 14 residues. Germline-derived CDR1 and CDR2 are LNHDA and SQIVND (reference sequence).

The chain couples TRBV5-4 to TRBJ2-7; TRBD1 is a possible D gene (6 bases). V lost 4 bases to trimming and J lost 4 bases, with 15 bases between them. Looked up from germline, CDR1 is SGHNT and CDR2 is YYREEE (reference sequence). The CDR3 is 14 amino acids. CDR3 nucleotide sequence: TGTGCCAGCAGCGGACAGAGAACGGTATACGAGCAGTACTTC. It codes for CASSGQRTVYEQYF.

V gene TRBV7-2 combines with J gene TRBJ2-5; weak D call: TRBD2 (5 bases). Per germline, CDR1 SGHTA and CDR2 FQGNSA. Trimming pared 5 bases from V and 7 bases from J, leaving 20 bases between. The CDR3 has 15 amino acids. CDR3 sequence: CASSTRRGSYGTQYF. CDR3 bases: TGTGCCAGCAGCACGAGACGGGGATCGTATGGGACCCAGTACTTC. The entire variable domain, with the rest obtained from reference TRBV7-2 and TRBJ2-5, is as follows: GAGVSQSPSNKVTEKGKDVELRCDPISGHTALYWYRQSLGQGLEFLIYFQGNSAPDKSGLPSDRFSAERTGGSVSTLTIQRTQQEDSAVYLCASSTRRGSYGTQYFGPGTRLLVL.

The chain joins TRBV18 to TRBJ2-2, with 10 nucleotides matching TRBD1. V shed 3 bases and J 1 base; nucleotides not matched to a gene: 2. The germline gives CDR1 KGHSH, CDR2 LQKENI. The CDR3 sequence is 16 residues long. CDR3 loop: CASSPWTGGNTGELFF. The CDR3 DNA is TGTGCCAGCTCACCCTGGACAGGGGGGAACACCGGGGAGCTGTTTTTT.

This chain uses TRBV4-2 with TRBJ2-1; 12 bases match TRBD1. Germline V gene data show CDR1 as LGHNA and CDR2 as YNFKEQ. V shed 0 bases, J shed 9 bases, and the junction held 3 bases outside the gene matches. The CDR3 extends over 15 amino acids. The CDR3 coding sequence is TGTGCCAGCAGCCAAGATGGGACAGGGGGCTTTGAGCAGTTCTTC. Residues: CASSQDGTGGFEQFF.

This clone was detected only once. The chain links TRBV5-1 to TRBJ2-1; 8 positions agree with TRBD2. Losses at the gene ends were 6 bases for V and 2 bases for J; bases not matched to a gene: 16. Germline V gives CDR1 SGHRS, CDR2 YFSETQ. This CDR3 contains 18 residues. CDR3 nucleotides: TGCGCCAGCACCCCCGGGGGTAGCGGGGATAGTCCCTACAATGAGCAGTTCTTC. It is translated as CASTPGGSGDSPYNEQFF.

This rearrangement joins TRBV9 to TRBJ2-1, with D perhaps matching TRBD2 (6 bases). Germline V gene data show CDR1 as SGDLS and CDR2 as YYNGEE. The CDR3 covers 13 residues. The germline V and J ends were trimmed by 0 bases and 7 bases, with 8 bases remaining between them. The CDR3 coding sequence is TGTGCCAGCAGCGTAGCGGGAGTTAATGAGCAGTTCTTC. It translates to CASSVAGVNEQFF. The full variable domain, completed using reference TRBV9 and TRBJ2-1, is DSGVTQTPKHLITATGQRVTLRCSPRSGDLSVYWYQQSLDQGLQFLIQYYNGEERAKGNILERFSAQQFPDLHSELNLSSLELGDSALYFCASSVAGVNEQFFGPGTRLTVL.

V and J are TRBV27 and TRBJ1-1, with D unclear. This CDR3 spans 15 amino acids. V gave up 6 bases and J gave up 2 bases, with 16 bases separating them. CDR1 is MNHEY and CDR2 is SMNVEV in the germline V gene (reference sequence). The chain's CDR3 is CASSSWAHYNTEAFF. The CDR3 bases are TGTGCCAGCAGCTCCTGGGCACATTACAACACTGAAGCTTTCTTT.

In DNA form, the CDR3 reads TGTGCCAGCAGTGATCTACCCACTGAAGCTTTCTTT. It yields the protein CASSDLPTEAFF. The chain is built from TRBV25-1 and TRBJ1-1; D uncertain. The germline V gene encodes CDR1 MGHDK and CDR2 SYGVNS. The CDR3 length is 12 residues. Trimming stripped 3 bases from V and 4 bases from J, with 6 bases between.